The clone carrying this TCR beta chain was observed a handful of times. Under the authors' procedure: Scientists estimated how many nucleated cells there were by amplifying reference gene primers. Here immunoSEQ multiplex PCR was the method, and the copy in TCRdb shows in-frame clones only, minus some. That table supplies the V and J calls and clone size; D and trimming were determined from the DNA. Counted here are 90,000 to 100,000 clones, roughly 70% occurring once; the ten biggest clones make up 20% to 25%. The CDR3 runs to 15 residues. The germline CDR1 and CDR2 sequences are MNHEY and SVGAGI. Trimming took 10 bases from V and 6 from J, leaving 24 bases between them. This specimen comes from a study of blood T cell repertoires in COVID-19. Study as a whole: COVID-19 samples from acute and convalescent phases originated in the United States, Italy and Spain. PBMCs, B-cell-depleted T cells, or T cells provided the cDNA or gDNA that made up the material.

The sample taken for sequencing was peripheral blood. This chain joins TRBV6-5 and TRBJ1-1; D gene ambiguous. The sequence was obtained from a woman aged 55 to 70 in a cohort sampled during active or convalescent COVID-19. The CDR3 loop is CATNGHREGDPEAFF. The CDR3 DNA reads as TGTGCCACTAACGGGCACCGGGAGGGTGACCCTGAAGCTTTCTTT.